The rows below give T cell receptor beta chains drawn from one sample of a study of T-cell reconstitution after alpha-beta-depleted transplantation in children. MiXCR, applied by TCRdb to the PCR reads, yields one record per CDR3 protein. The sample consists of 530,000 or so distinct CDR3 sequences, 27% of them appearing once. Specimen: PBMCs, collected before TCRalphabeta/CD19-depleted stem cell transplant. Every receptor here comes from a boy under two years old with Wiskott-Aldrich syndrome, due to receive a stem cell transplant. Each CDR3 is given with its conserved first and last residue. Each record gives: D gene, J gene, clone size, CDR3 length, V gene, CDR3 protein, CDR3 DNA. The D gene is left open where the match is weak. Where a row states a size, it is once, few, many or the class of an expanded clone; other rows omit it.

TRBD2	TRBJ2-2	.	18	TRBV12-3/TRBV12-4	CASSLRSSGRRWGGELFF	TGTGCCAGCAGTTTAAGGTCTAGCGGGAGACGATGGGGCGGGGAGCTGTTTTTT
.	TRBJ2-7	few	14	TRBV5-8	CASSLLLWVGEQYF	TGTGCCAGCAGCTTGTTGCTGTGGGTTGGGGAGCAGTACTTC
TRBD1	TRBJ2-2	once	17	TRBV7-9	CASSSPRQGSNTGELFF	TGTGCCAGCAGCTCTCCCCGACAGGGATCGAACACCGGGGAGCTGTTTTTT
TRBD1	TRBJ1-3	few	16	TRBV5-1	CASSLAPTGAGNTIYF	TGCGCCAGCAGCTTGGCCCCGACAGGGGCTGGAAACACCATATATTTT
TRBD2	TRBJ2-1	.	17	TRBV10-3	CAISPTDGTSGYNEQFF	TGTGCCATCAGCCCAACAGACGGGACTAGCGGATACAATGAGCAGTTCTTC
TRBD1	TRBJ1-2	.	14	TRBV20-1	CSARQGAKPYGYTF	TGCAGTGCTAGACAGGGGGCGAAGCCCTATGGCTACACCTTC
.	TRBJ2-1	few	14	TRBV20-1	CSARVQRLYNEQFF	TGCAGTGCTAGAGTCCAGCGGCTATACAATGAGCAGTTCTTC
TRBD2	TRBJ2-3	.	17	TRBV28	CASSFAGDSPKTDTQYF	TGTGCCAGCAGTTTTGCGGGAGATTCGCCAAAAACAGATACGCAGTATTTT
.	TRBJ2-1	.	15	TRBV5-1	CASSSEGVSYNEQFF	TGCGCCAGCAGCTCGGAGGGGGTCTCCTACAATGAGCAGTTCTTC
.	TRBJ1-1	.	13	TRBV7-9	CASSPLSVGEAFF	TGTGCCAGCAGCCCCCTAAGCGTCGGCGAAGCTTTCTTT
TRBD2	TRBJ2-1	.	13	TRBV20-1	CRIPGTSSYEQFF	TGCAGGATTCCCGGGACTAGTAGCTATGAGCAGTTCTTC
.	TRBJ1-2	.	13	TRBV6-6	CASRQVLGDGYTF	TGTGCCAGCAGACAGGTTTTAGGGGATGGCTACACCTTC